These 29 T cell receptor beta chains originate from one sample sequenced in a study of blood T cell repertoires in COVID-19. The assay was immunoSEQ multiplex PCR, and TCRdb's table has in-frame clones only and misses some. This sample has around 140,000 clones, with around 91% found just once. The source material was peripheral blood. Receptors were obtained from a man aged 18-30 years with COVID-19, enrolled during active disease.

The chain couples TRBV5-5 to TRBJ2-1, with 13 positions matching TRBD2. Germline trimming cut 3 bases from V and 6 bases from J; bases unmatched to any gene: 3. This CDR3 has 15 residues. Germline CDR1 is SGHKS and CDR2 is YYEKEE (reference sequence). CDR3 region: CASSSLAGGFNEQFF. CDR3 DNA: TGTGCCAGCAGCTCACTAGCGGGAGGGTTCAATGAGCAGTTCTTC.

The V gene is TRBV29-1, the J gene TRBJ1-1; D perhaps matches TRBD1 (5 bases). CDR1 SQVTM and CDR2 ANQGSEA come from the germline V gene. V shed 5 bases and J shed 4 bases, with 11 bases lying between them. The CDR3 contains 12 residues. CDR3 nucleotide sequence: TGCAGCGTTTCAGGGCAGGGCACTGAAGCTTTCTTT. Amino acids: CSVSGQGTEAFF.

The CDR3 DNA follows: TGTGCCAGCAGTTACGGGGCTGTACCCAACGAGCAGTACTTC. Translating gives CASSYGAVPNEQYF. V gene TRBV6-5 combines with J gene TRBJ2-7; possibly TRBD1 for D (5 bases). Looked up from germline, CDR1 is MNHEY and CDR2 is SVGAGI. V was trimmed by 2 bases and J by 5 bases, leaving 13 bases between them. The CDR3 spans 14 residues.

The chain links TRBV28 to TRBJ2-1, with a possible D match to TRBD1 (6 bases). The length of the CDR3 is 13 residues. Per the germline V gene, CDR1 is MDHEN and CDR2 is SYDVKM. CDR3 sequence reads: CLSRGMSYNEQFF. The CDR3 region has the DNA TGTCTAAGCAGGGGAATGTCCTACAATGAGCAGTTCTTC.

The chain is built from TRBV7-3 and TRBJ2-1, with TRBD1 matching 9 bases. Germline CDR1 SGHTA, CDR2 FQGTGA. This CDR3 has 13 amino acids. J gave up 7 bases and V 3 bases, and 1 base lay outside the gene matches. CDR3 nucleotide sequence: TGTGCCAGCAGCTTGGGACAGGGAAATGAGCAGTTCTTC. Its protein product is CASSLGQGNEQFF.

The chain couples TRBV9 to TRBJ2-3, with TRBD1 matching over 7 bases. The V and J ends lost 0 bases and 3 bases, in that order; junction bases with no gene match: 7. There are 16 residues in the CDR3. Germline CDR1 reads SGDLS; CDR2 reads YYNGEE. The CDR3 bases are TGTGCCAGCAGCGTAGGGGGGCAGGGGGTGACAGATACGCAGTATTTT. Protein product: CASSVGGQGVTDTQYF.

The chain has TRBV6-1 and TRBJ2-1; 7 positions match TRBD1. The CDR3 runs to 16 residues. Germline lookup yields CDR1 MNHNS and CDR2 SASEGT. J lost 4 bases, V lost 2 bases, and 8 bases had no gene match. CDR3 residues: CASSEFRGGLYNEQFF. In DNA form, the CDR3 reads TGTGCCAGCAGTGAATTTCGAGGGGGCCTTTACAATGAGCAGTTCTTC.

This clone appeared a single time. DNA for the CDR3: TGTGCCAGTAGTGTAGCGGGAGGGGATTACGAGCAGTACTTC. Translated, it gives CASSVAGGDYEQYF. The rearrangement joins TRBV19 to TRBJ2-7, with TRBD2 matching over 11 bases. J gave up 4 bases and V 5 bases, and 4 bases lay outside the gene matches. Germline CDR1 is LNHDA and CDR2 is SQIVND (reference sequence). CDR3 length equals 14 residues.

This chain links TRBV5-5 with TRBJ2-3; TRBD2 matches 8 bases. Germline V gene data show CDR1 as SGHKS and CDR2 as YYEKEE (reference sequence). The CDR3 loop spans 16 amino acids. The J segment lost 4 bases and the V segment lost 3 bases, leaving 10 bases of the junction unmatched. CDR3 region: CASSWRTGGFPDTQYF. The CDR3 DNA reads TGTGCCAGCAGCTGGAGGACGGGAGGGTTCCCAGATACGCAGTATTTT. The full variable domain, rest sourced from reference TRBV5-5 and TRBJ2-3, is DAGVTQSPTHLIKTRGQQVTLRCSPISGHKSVSWYQQVLGQGPQFIFQYYEKEERGRGNFPDRFSARQFPNYSSELNVNALLLGDSALYLCASSWRTGGFPDTQYFGPGTRLTVL.

This chain joins TRBV5-8 and TRBJ2-1; TRBD2 matches 10 bases. The V segment lost 0 bases and the J segment 4 bases; nucleotides outside the gene matches: 4. Per the germline V gene, CDR1 is SGHTS and CDR2 is YDEGEE. This CDR3 region has 16 residues. CDR3 nucleotide sequence: TGTGCCAGCAGCTTGGCCCGACTAGCGGGTTACAATGAGCAGTTCTTC. It is translated as CASSLARLAGYNEQFF.

The chain recombines TRBV7-3 with TRBJ2-1; 8 bases align to TRBD1. CDR1 is SGHTA, CDR2 FQGTGA, per germline. With 5 bases clipped from V and 0 bases from J, the junction kept 6 bases outside the gene matches. The CDR3 spans 16 residues. The CDR3 spells CASSPQGALSYNEQFF. DNA of the CDR3: TGTGCCAGCAGCCCGCAGGGGGCCCTCTCCTACAATGAGCAGTTCTTC.

The CDR3 DNA reads as TGTGCCAGCAGCCCCCTAGCGGGAGACTCCTACAATGAGCAGTTCTTC. Translated: CASSPLAGDSYNEQFF. V and J are TRBV7-9 and TRBJ2-1; TRBD2 aligns across 10 bases. The V gene's germline CDR1 is SEHNR and CDR2 FQNEAQ (reference sequence). The length of the CDR3 is 16 residues. The V and J ends lost 5 bases and 0 bases, in that order; junction bases with no gene match: 4.

This sequence joins TRBV4-1 and TRBJ2-7; 10 bases are shared with TRBD2. V trimming: 3 bases; J trimming: 4 bases; junction bases outside the gene matches: 6. In germline, CDR1 is MGHRA, CDR2 YSYEKL. The CDR3 loop spans 15 amino acids. The CDR3 sequence: CASSQGLLAGYEQYF. The CDR3, as DNA: TGCGCCAGCAGCCAGGGGTTACTAGCGGGGTACGAGCAGTACTTC.

V gene TRBV19 combines with J gene TRBJ2-3, with D perhaps matching TRBD2 (6 bases). Germline assignment: CDR1 LNHDA and CDR2 SQIVND (reference sequence). This CDR3 has 11 residues. The germline V and J ends were trimmed by 1 base and 10 bases, with 6 bases remaining between them. In DNA, the CDR3 is TGTGCCAGTAGTATAGCGGGAGCGCAGTATTTT. This sequence encodes CASSIAGAQYF.

There are a few counts of this clone. This chain links TRBV4-3 with TRBJ2-1; D might be TRBD1 (6 bases). Germline CDR1 is LGHNA and CDR2 is YSLEER. CDR3 size: 14 residues. V gave up 3 bases and J gave up 1 base, with 7 bases separating them. CDR3 in amino acids: CASSHQGSYNEQFF. In nucleotides, the CDR3 is TGCGCCAGCAGCCATCAGGGGTCCTACAATGAGCAGTTCTTC.

This chain uses TRBV23-1 with TRBJ2-7, with 7 bases matching TRBD1. TRBV23-1 is flagged as an ORF with uncertain function. Trimming removed 2 bases from V and 3 bases from J; junction bases left unmatched: 10. This CDR3 has 16 amino acids. In DNA, the CDR3 is TGCGCCAGCAGTCAACAAAGGATGGGACAGTACTACGAGCAGTACTTC. Amino acids: CASSQQRMGQYYEQYF.

This rearrangement joins TRBV15 to TRBJ2-7; TRBD2 agrees at 10 bases. The CDR3 loop spans 15 amino acids. Trimming at V came to 6 bases and at J to 0 bases, leaving 5 bases not matched to a gene. Germline lookup yields CDR1 LNHNV and CDR2 YYDKDF (reference sequence). CDR3 DNA sequence: TGTGCCACCAGAGGAACTAGCGGGGACTCCTACGAGCAGTACTTC. Its protein product is CATRGTSGDSYEQYF.

The chain has TRBV30 and TRBJ1-2; D is undetermined. Trimming cost V 5 bases and J 4 bases, with 11 bases left between them. CDR3 length equals 12 residues. Germline lookup yields CDR1 GTSNPN and CDR2 SVGIG (reference sequence). Here the CDR3 reads CAWGRVSYGYTF. The CDR3 DNA follows: TGTGCCTGGGGACGGGTGAGCTATGGCTACACCTTC.

The J gene is TRBJ1-2, the V gene TRBV28, with a weak D call TRBD1 (5 bases). This CDR3 comprises 13 residues. Germline CDR1 MDHEN, CDR2 SYDVKM. V was cut by 2 bases and J by 9 bases, with 13 bases left in between. The CDR3 DNA is TGTGCCAGCAGTTTAGGCAGGGCCAATAGCTACACCTTC. Its translation is CASSLGRANSYTF.

V gene TRBV6-5 combines with J gene TRBJ2-1, with 7 bases that match TRBD2. CDR1 and CDR2 (germline): MNHEY, SVGAGI. V lost 8 bases, J lost 4 bases, and 5 bases stayed unmatched. The CDR3 has 13 amino acids. The DNA for the CDR3 is TGTGCCAGCTTGATTAGCGGGTACAATGAGCAGTTCTTC. Its protein product is CASLISGYNEQFF.

This sequence joins TRBV2 and TRBJ1-1; D remains unclear. Germline V gene sequence: CDR1 SNHLY, CDR2 FYNNEI. The CDR3 runs 13 residues. Trimming removed 7 bases from V and 3 bases from J, with 12 bases in between. CDR3 DNA sequence: TGTGCCAGCAACGCCTTGAGAGACACTGAAGCTTTCTTT. Amino acids: CASNALRDTEAFF.

V gene TRBV6-5 combines with J gene TRBJ2-1; 11 nucleotides match TRBD2. This CDR3 region has 16 residues. V trimming: 2 bases; J trimming: 7 bases; junction bases outside the gene matches: 7. CDR1 MNHEY and CDR2 SVGAGI come from the germline V gene. The CDR3 DNA is TGTGCCAGCAGTTACAGCCTAGCGGGAGGCCAAAATGAGCAGTTCTTC. Protein sequence: CASSYSLAGGQNEQFF.

CDR3 DNA: TGTGCCAGCAGCTCTACAGGGATCCCAGAGACCCAGTACTTC. Its translation: CASSSTGIPETQYF. The J gene is TRBJ2-5, the V gene TRBV11-1, with D possibly being TRBD1 (6 bases). Between the trimmed V and J ends, which lost 4 bases and 4 bases, there was a span of 13 bases. The CDR3 sequence is 14 residues long. The germline gives CDR1 SGHAT, CDR2 FQDESV (reference sequence).

The rearrangement uses TRBV6-2 or TRBV6-3 and TRBJ2-7; D may be TRBD2 (6 bases). Germline-derived CDR1 and CDR2 are MNHEY and SVGEGT. The CDR3 is 13 amino acids. The germline V and J ends were trimmed by 6 bases and 7 bases, with 16 bases remaining between them. CDR3 sequence: CASSLRVRGEQYF. CDR3 DNA: TGTGCCAGCAGCCTCCGGGTGCGGGGTGAGCAGTACTTC.

V and J are TRBV9 and TRBJ2-5, with 9 bases matching TRBD2. The length of the CDR3 is 15 residues. Losses at the gene ends were 0 bases for V and 5 bases for J; bases not matched to a gene: 5. In germline, CDR1 is SGDLS, CDR2 YYNGEE. CDR3 amino acids: CASSVGLAGRETQYF. The CDR3, as DNA: TGTGCCAGCAGCGTAGGGCTAGCGGGACGTGAGACCCAGTACTTC.

The chain recombines TRBV27 with TRBJ2-3; weak D call: TRBD2 (5 bases). This CDR3 is built from 14 residues. V lost 6 bases to trimming and J lost 5 bases, with 15 bases between them. CDR1 is MNHEY, CDR2 SMNVEV, per germline (reference sequence). CDR3 region: CASRERRWGDTQYF. The CDR3 nucleotides are TGTGCCAGCAGGGAGCGGAGGTGGGGAGATACGCAGTATTTT.

The genes are TRBV6-2 or TRBV6-3 and TRBJ2-7; TRBD1 matches at 7 bases. V was clipped by 2 bases and J by 2 bases; unmatched bases: 3. Germline CDR1 and CDR2: MNHEY and SVGEGT. CDR3 length: 14 amino acids. The CDR3 spells CASSYNRGTYEQYF. CDR3 in DNA: TGTGCCAGCAGTTACAACAGGGGCACCTACGAGCAGTACTTC.

The chain recombines TRBV9 with TRBJ2-1, with 11 bases that match TRBD2. CDR1 is SGDLS and CDR2 is YYNGEE in the germline V gene. Trimming cost V 7 bases and J 8 bases; bases outside gene matches: 8. The CDR3 totals 14 residues. In DNA form, the CDR3 reads TGTGCCAGCGCCCGGACTAGCGGGTACGATGAGCAGTTCTTC. It translates to CASARTSGYDEQFF.

The rearrangement uses TRBV5-5 and TRBJ2-3; D unclear. Germline-derived CDR1 and CDR2 are SGHKS and YYEKEE (reference sequence). The V gene lost 1 base and the J gene lost 0 bases, with 9 bases spanning the gap. This CDR3 is 15 amino acids long. Written as DNA, the CDR3 is TGTGCCAGCAGCTTGCCGGCTAGAAGCACAGATACGCAGTATTTT. This translates into CASSLPARSTDTQYF.